Listed here are 3 T cell receptor beta chains from one sample, sequenced in a study of blood T cell repertoires in COVID-19. Sequencing used immunoSEQ multiplex PCR; TCRdb keeps in-frame clones, though not all of them. The sample lists around 420,000 clones, roughly 90% seen once, with around 2.1% in the top ten. The specimen was PBMCs or T cells enriched from blood (not recorded which). All receptors come from a middle-aged woman with acute COVID-19.

This rearrangement joins TRBV29-1 to TRBJ2-5; D may be TRBD2 (5 bases). The CDR3 sequence is 14 residues long. Germline assignment: CDR1 SQVTM and CDR2 ANQGSEA. With 3 bases removed from V and 4 bases from J, the gap between germline ends came to 15 bases. CDR3 sequence reads: CSVDLRTGSETQYF. DNA of the CDR3: TGCAGCGTTGACCTTCGCACGGGATCAGAGACCCAGTACTTC.

V is TRBV27 and J is TRBJ1-1; a weak D match, TRBD1 (5 bases). V was pared by 8 bases and J by 1 base, with 14 bases between. The germline gives CDR1 MNHEY, CDR2 SMNVEV (reference sequence). The CDR3 spans 14 residues. The CDR3, as DNA: TGTGCCAGCTCCCTGGCAGGGTGGAACACTGAAGCTTTCTTT. It codes for CASSLAGWNTEAFF.

This chain links TRBV10-2 with TRBJ2-7, with 10 bases identical to TRBD2. This CDR3 has 16 residues. With V trimmed by 0 bases and J by 0 bases, 2 bases remained unmatched. Germline-derived CDR1 and CDR2 are WSHSY and SAAADI. The CDR3: CASSESLAGSSYEQYF. In DNA form, the CDR3 reads TGCGCCAGCAGTGAGTCACTAGCGGGGAGCTCCTACGAGCAGTACTTC.